The 30 T cell receptor beta chains reported below all come from one sample, sequenced in a study of T cells generated in artificial thymic organoids. Separate semi-nested PCRs amplified TCRalpha and TCRbeta libraries using constant-region reverse primers in TRAC or TRBC. TCRdb reprocessed the 5' RACE reads via MiXCR and lists one record per CDR3 protein. In the table there are around 8,500 distinct CDR3 sequences, 18% of which are singletons. Sequencing input: naive CD8+ T cells from the thymus. Regarding subset: CD3+TCRalphabeta+CD8SP T cells; for blood, CD45RO-CCR7+ naive CD8+ T cells. The receptors stem from a human donor who gave cord blood stem cells for thymic organoid culture, a cardiac surgery patient who gave postnatal thymus, or a blood donor (not recorded which).

This clonotype was seen ten or more times. The chain links TRBV12-3 or TRBV12-4 to TRBJ1-1, with 7 bases fitting TRBD1. The CDR3 has 15 residues. J lost 1 base, V lost 2 bases, and 4 bases had no gene match. CDR3 loop: CASSLPRTGNTEAFF. DNA of the CDR3: TGTGCCAGCAGTTTACCACGGACAGGGAACACTGAAGCTTTCTTT.

On this clonotype itself: This may be a read error: a much more frequent sequence differs by one nucleotide. The V gene is TRBV4-1, the J gene TRBJ2-3; TRBD2 aligns across 14 bases. The germline gives CDR1 MGHRA, CDR2 YSYEKL. The CDR3 runs to 18 residues. J was trimmed by 8 bases and V by 3 bases; bases with no gene match: 13. CDR3 protein: CASSHSGTSGRTSGTQYF. The CDR3 nucleotides are TGCGCCAGCAGCCATTCCGGGACTAGCGGGAGAACGTCAGGTACGCAGTATTTT.

The gene calls are TRBV5-1 and TRBJ1-5, with D uncertain. V was clipped by 5 bases and J by 6 bases, with 12 bases between them. Per the germline V gene, CDR1 is SGHRS and CDR2 is YFSETQ. The length of the CDR3 is 13 residues. The CDR3 loop is CASRVQSGQPQHF. DNA for the CDR3: TGCGCCAGCAGAGTACAGTCGGGTCAGCCCCAGCATTTT.

This clonotype qualifies as medium-sized. The chain couples TRBV12-3 or TRBV12-4 to TRBJ2-7; 8 bases fit TRBD2. Unmatched junction bases numbered 8, after V lost 5 bases and J lost 2 bases. The CDR3 sequence is 15 residues long. CDR3: CASSPQRGPPYEQYF. CDR3 DNA: TGTGCCAGCAGTCCCCAGCGGGGGCCACCCTACGAGCAGTACTTC.

There are many counts of this clonotype. The rearrangement links TRBV30 to TRBJ2-5; no clear D gene. The germline gives CDR1 GTSNPN, CDR2 SVGIG (reference sequence). Trimming left V 5 bases short and J 2 bases short, with 12 bases between. This CDR3 spans 13 amino acids. The CDR3 reads CAWSGLGQETQYF. CDR3 nucleotides: TGTGCCTGGTCTGGGCTGGGACAAGAGACCCAGTACTTC.

This chain joins TRBV11-2 and TRBJ2-3; 7 bases match TRBD2. Germline V lookup: CDR1 SGHAT, CDR2 FQNNGV. The CDR3 totals 19 residues. V was pared by 6 bases and J by 1 base, with 19 bases of the junction left unmatched. The CDR3 bases are TGTGCCAGCAGTCCGAAGTCCCACACGGCGGGGGAGGGCACAGATACGCAGTATTTT. Residues: CASSPKSHTAGEGTDTQYF.

This clonotype came up a few times. V and J are TRBV7-9 and TRBJ1-2, with 7 bases fitting TRBD1. In germline, CDR1 is SEHNR, CDR2 FQNEAQ (reference sequence). This CDR3 contains 18 residues. V gave up 5 bases and J gave up 5 bases; unmatched junction bases: 20. This chain's CDR3 is CASSPEGAVWTASYGYTF. The CDR3 DNA reads as TGTGCCAGCAGCCCAGAGGGGGCAGTTTGGACGGCTTCTTATGGCTACACCTTC.

This clonotype is categorized as medium-sized (0.01 to 0.1%). This chain connects TRBV13 to TRBJ2-5, with D unresolved. CDR3 length: 14 amino acids. Germline V gives CDR1 PRHDT, CDR2 FYEKMQ (reference sequence). Trimming removed 2 bases at V and 5 bases at J, with 12 bases between. In nucleotides, the CDR3 is TGTGCCAGCAGCTTATTTGTGGGTCTGGAGACCCAGTACTTC. It codes for CASSLFVGLETQYF.

The sample holds a few counts of this clonotype. The CDR3 sequence is CASSLQGTYNEQFF. Written as DNA, the CDR3 is TGTGCCAGCAGCTTACAGGGCACCTACAATGAGCAGTTCTTC. The chain is built from TRBV7-9 and TRBJ2-1; D is perhaps TRBD1 (5 bases). The CDR3 contains 14 residues. V was pared by 2 bases and J by 2 bases, with 7 bases between. The germline V gene encodes CDR1 SEHNR and CDR2 FQNEAQ (reference sequence).

Relative to its sample, this clonotype is medium-sized (0.01 to 0.1%). The V gene is TRBV28, the J gene TRBJ1-1, with D tentatively TRBD1 (5 bases). V gave up 5 bases and J gave up 5 bases, with 15 bases separating them. The CDR3 runs to 14 residues. Germline V lookup: CDR1 MDHEN, CDR2 SYDVKM. The CDR3, as DNA: TGTGCCAGCAGTACGGACACGACGGGGACTGAAGCTTTCTTT. Translating it yields CASSTDTTGTEAFF. Full variable domain (outside the CDR3, taken from reference TRBV28 and TRBJ1-1): DVKVTQSSRYLVKRTGEKVFLECVQDMDHENMFWYRQDPGLGLRLIYFSYDVKMKEKGDIPEGYSVSREKKERFSLILESASTNQTSMYLCASSTDTTGTEAFFGQGTRLTVV.

By sample fraction, this clonotype is medium-sized. The J gene is TRBJ2-1, the V gene TRBV28; TRBD2 agrees at 8 bases. Germline assignment: CDR1 MDHEN and CDR2 SYDVKM. With V trimmed by 10 bases and J by 7 bases, 12 bases remained unmatched. This CDR3 region has 14 residues. The DNA for the CDR3 is TGTGCCACCCAATATGCGGGGGGTGGAAATGAGCAGTTCTTC. It translates to CATQYAGGGNEQFF.

Many counts were recorded for this clonotype. The chain joins TRBV4-2 to TRBJ2-7; D remains unclear. Germline V gene sequence: CDR1 LGHNA, CDR2 YNFKEQ. This CDR3 comprises 14 residues. The germline V and J ends were trimmed by 0 bases and 4 bases, with 10 bases remaining between them. The CDR3: CASSQDQAAYEQYF. CDR3 in DNA: TGTGCCAGCAGCCAAGATCAGGCCGCTTACGAGCAGTACTTC.

This clonotype came up many times. This chain uses TRBV4-1 with TRBJ2-7; the D gene is possibly TRBD1 (6 bases). V lost 1 base and J 4 bases, leaving 11 bases between the germline ends. The CDR3 is 14 amino acids. Germline V lookup: CDR1 MGHRA, CDR2 YSYEKL. In DNA form, the CDR3 reads TGCGCCAGCAGCCAAGGTCCACAGGGTTACGAGCAGTACTTC. This gives the protein CASSQGPQGYEQYF.

The chain combines TRBV4-1 with TRBJ2-1, with D maybe TRBD2 (6 bases). Germline lookup yields CDR1 MGHRA and CDR2 YSYEKL. The V gene lost 3 bases and the J gene lost 4 bases, with 13 bases spanning the gap. This CDR3 spans 15 amino acids. Here the CDR3 DNA reads TGCGCCAGCAGCCACACTCTAGCGCTTTACAATGAGCAGTTCTTC. Protein product: CASSHTLALYNEQFF.

Many counts were recorded for this clonotype. CDR3 sequence: CASSSWAGADTEAFF. The CDR3, as DNA: TGTGCCAGCAGTTCCTGGGCAGGGGCGGACACTGAAGCTTTCTTT. The V call is TRBV28, the J call TRBJ1-1, with D possibly being TRBD1 (6 bases). Per germline, CDR1 MDHEN and CDR2 SYDVKM. V was shortened by 4 bases and J by 3 bases, with 15 bases between the two germline ends. The CDR3 has 15 residues.

This clonotype is labeled as medium-sized. The chain recombines TRBV5-6 with TRBJ1-1; D might be TRBD1 (5 bases). The V end was cut by 4 bases, the J end by 5 bases, with 18 bases between. Looked up from germline, CDR1 is SGHDT and CDR2 is YYEEEE. The CDR3 consists of 15 residues. The CDR3 nucleotides are TGTGCCAGCAGCACCGGACCGGGACGTTGGACTGAAGCTTTCTTT. It encodes CASSTGPGRWTEAFF.

The chain uses TRBV7-9 and TRBJ1-5, with a tentative D call TRBD1 (6 bases). The CDR3 is made up of 16 amino acids. Trimming stripped 5 bases from V and 2 bases from J, with 16 bases between. Germline CDR1 SEHNR, CDR2 FQNEAQ (reference sequence). CDR3 sequence (DNA): TGTGCCAGCAGCGAGGCGGGGGCTCGGGGCAATCAGCCCCAGCATTTT. It is translated as CASSEAGARGNQPQHF. Full variable domain (remainder filled in from reference TRBV7-9 and TRBJ1-5): DTGVSQNPRHKITKRGQNVTFRCDPISEHNRLYWYRQTLGQGPEFLTYFQNEAQLEKSRLLSDRFSAERPKGSFSTLEIQRTEQGDSAMYLCASSEAGARGNQPQHFGDGTRLSIL.

This clonotype occurred many times. The chain couples TRBV12-3 or TRBV12-4 to TRBJ2-5; the match to TRBD1 covers 8 bases. V gave up 5 bases and J gave up 6 bases; unmatched junction bases: 11. The CDR3 runs to 15 residues. CDR3 sequence reads: CASSPPDRVLKTQYF. CDR3 bases: TGTGCCAGCAGTCCCCCGGACAGGGTTCTAAAGACCCAGTACTTC.

On this clonotype itself: One base away lies a much larger clone, so this may be a sequencing read error. This chain connects TRBV11-2 to TRBJ1-4; possibly TRBD1 for D (5 bases). Germline V gives CDR1 SGHAT, CDR2 FQNNGV. There are 15 residues in the CDR3. The chain's CDR3 is CARSQLRASDEKLFF. CDR3 coding DNA: TGTGCCCGCAGCCAGCTCAGGGCATCGGATGAAAAACTGTTTTTT.

This clonotype is labeled medium-sized. This chain's CDR3 is CASSFSGLAYEQYF. The CDR3 DNA follows: TGTGCCAGCAGTTTTTCCGGACTAGCCTACGAGCAGTACTTC. This sequence joins TRBV27 and TRBJ2-7; 7 bases are shared with TRBD2. Trimming removed 3 bases from V and 2 bases from J; junction bases left unmatched: 4. Germline V gene lookup returns CDR1 MNHEY and CDR2 SMNVEV (reference sequence). CDR3 length: 14 amino acids.

Relative to its sample, this clonotype is medium-sized. The chain links TRBV2 to TRBJ2-6; 8 nucleotides line up with TRBD1. Unmatched junction bases numbered 8, after V lost 10 bases and J lost 0 bases. The CDR3 length is 16 residues. In germline, CDR1 is SNHLY, CDR2 FYNNEI. Here the CDR3 reads CATPDRVHSGANVLTF. In DNA, the CDR3 is TGTGCCACCCCGGACAGGGTGCACTCTGGGGCCAACGTCCTGACTTTC. Combining the CDR3 with reference TRBV2 and TRBJ2-6 gives the whole variable domain EPEVTQTPSHQVTQMGQEVILRCVPISNHLYFYWYRQILGQKVEFLVSFYNNEISEKSEIFDDQFSVERPDGSNFTLKIRSTKLEDSAMYFCATPDRVHSGANVLTFGAGSRLTVL.

The chain couples TRBV6-6 to TRBJ2-7; 8 positions agree with TRBD2. The length of the CDR3 is 17 residues. Per the germline V gene, CDR1 is MNHNY and CDR2 is SVGAGI (reference sequence). V shed 0 bases and J 1 base; nucleotides not matched to a gene: 8. The chain's CDR3 is CASSYSIPTSASYEQYF. CDR3 coding DNA: TGTGCCAGCAGTTACTCGATCCCGACTAGCGCTTCCTACGAGCAGTACTTC.

This clonotype is medium-sized in the sample. The CDR3 DNA sequence: TGTGCCAGCGGATGGGGATATTACGAGCAGTACTTC. As protein: CASGWGYYEQYF. This rearrangement joins TRBV27 to TRBJ2-7; D gene unclear. Per the germline V gene, CDR1 is MNHEY and CDR2 is SMNVEV (reference sequence). This CDR3 has 12 amino acids. Trimming took 8 bases from V and 4 from J, leaving 12 bases between them.

For this clonotype: At one end the junction does not follow the germline gene, possibly because of a read error. The chain carries TRBV6-5 and TRBJ2-2; D not certain. The CDR3 runs 13 residues. CDR1 and CDR2 (germline): MNHEY, SVGAGI. CDR3 DNA sequence: TGTGCCAGCAGTCCCCAGAACACCGAGGAGCTGTTTTTT. As protein: CASSPQNTEELFF.

This chain connects TRBV6-5 to TRBJ1-5; 8 nucleotides line up with TRBD1. Germline loops: CDR1 MNHEY, CDR2 SVGAGI. The V gene end was trimmed by 5 bases and the J gene end by 0 bases; junction bases not matched to a gene: 12. There are 18 residues in the CDR3. As DNA, the CDR3 is TGTGCCAGCAGTACTGGGACAGGAGACGAATATAGCAATCAGCCCCAGCATTTT. Its translation is CASSTGTGDEYSNQPQHF.

A remark on this clonotype: A clone one base away is much larger, so this may be a read error. V usage is TRBV5-5 and J usage is TRBJ2-7; D unclear. The length of the CDR3 is 13 residues. CDR1 is SGHKS and CDR2 is YYEKEE in the germline V gene (reference sequence). CDR3 DNA sequence: TGTGCCGGCAGCTCAGTAGGGCTCTACGAGCAGTACTTC. Its translation is CAGSSVGLYEQYF.

This clonotype was counted many times. The gene calls are TRBV9 and TRBJ2-1, with D perhaps given as TRBD1 or TRBD2 (5 bases each). CDR3 length: 15 residues. V gave up 2 bases and J gave up 7 bases, with 16 bases separating them. From germline, CDR1 is SGDLS and CDR2 YYNGEE. The CDR3 sequence is CASSVEGRHRNEQFF. The CDR3, as DNA: TGTGCCAGCAGCGTTGAGGGGCGGCACCGAAATGAGCAGTTCTTC.

This clonotype came up many times. CDR3 protein: CASRSPDVSYEQYF. Written as DNA, the CDR3 is TGTGCCAGCAGGTCCCCGGATGTATCCTACGAGCAGTACTTC. The genes are TRBV6-5 and TRBJ2-7; D is uncertain. The V end lost 6 bases, the J end lost 1 base, and 13 bases lay between the germline ends. CDR1 MNHEY and CDR2 SVGAGI come from the germline V gene. The CDR3 covers 14 residues.

This clonotype is categorized as medium-sized (0.01 to 0.1%). The chain recombines TRBV7-2 with TRBJ1-1, with a weak D call TRBD1 (5 bases). This CDR3 has 15 amino acids. V lost 5 bases and J lost 3, with 16 bases in between. Germline CDR1 is SGHTA and CDR2 is FQGNSA. The CDR3 protein is CASSQEGTGYTEAFF. The DNA for the CDR3 is TGTGCCAGCAGCCAAGAGGGGACGGGGTACACTGAAGCTTTCTTT.

The CDR3 loop is CASSHGTSGVYEQYF. The CDR3 nucleotides read TGCGCCAGCAGCCACGGGACTAGCGGGGTATACGAGCAGTACTTC. The chain recombines TRBV4-3 with TRBJ2-7, with 13 bases that match TRBD2. The V segment lost 3 bases and the J segment 4 bases; nucleotides outside the gene matches: 3. The CDR3 sequence is 15 residues long. CDR1 and CDR2 (germline): LGHNA, YSLEER.